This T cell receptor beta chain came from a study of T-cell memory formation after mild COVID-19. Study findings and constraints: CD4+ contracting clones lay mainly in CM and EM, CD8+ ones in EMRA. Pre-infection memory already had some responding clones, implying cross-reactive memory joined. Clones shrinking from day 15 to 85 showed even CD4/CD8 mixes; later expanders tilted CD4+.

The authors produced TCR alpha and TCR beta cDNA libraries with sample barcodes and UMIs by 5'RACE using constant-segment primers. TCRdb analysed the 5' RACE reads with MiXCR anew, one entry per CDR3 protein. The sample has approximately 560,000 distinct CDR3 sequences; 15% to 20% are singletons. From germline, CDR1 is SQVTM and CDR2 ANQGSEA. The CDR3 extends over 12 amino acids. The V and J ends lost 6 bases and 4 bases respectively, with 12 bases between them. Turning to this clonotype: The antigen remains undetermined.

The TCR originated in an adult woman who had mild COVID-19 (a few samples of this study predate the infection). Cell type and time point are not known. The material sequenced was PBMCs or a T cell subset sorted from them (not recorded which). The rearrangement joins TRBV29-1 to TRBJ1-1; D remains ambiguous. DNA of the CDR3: TGCAGCGTGCCCCGGGTCGCCACTGAAGCTTTCTTT. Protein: CSVPRVATEAFF. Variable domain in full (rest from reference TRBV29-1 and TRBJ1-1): SAVISQKPSRDICQRGTSLTIQCQVDSQVTMMFWYRQQPGQSLTLIATANQGSEATYESGFVIDKFPISRPNLTFSTLTVSNMSPEDSSIYLCSVPRVATEAFFGQGTRLTVV.